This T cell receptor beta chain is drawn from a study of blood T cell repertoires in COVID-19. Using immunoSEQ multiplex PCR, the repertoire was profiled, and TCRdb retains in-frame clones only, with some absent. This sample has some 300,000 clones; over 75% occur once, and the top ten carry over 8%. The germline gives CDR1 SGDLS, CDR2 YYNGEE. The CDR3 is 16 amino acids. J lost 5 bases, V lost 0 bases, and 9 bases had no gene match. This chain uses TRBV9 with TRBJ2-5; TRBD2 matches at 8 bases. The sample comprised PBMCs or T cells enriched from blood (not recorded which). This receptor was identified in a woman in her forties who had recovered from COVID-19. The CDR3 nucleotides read TGTGCCAGCAGCGTAGCTCCGGGACTAGAATCGGAGACCCAGTACTTC. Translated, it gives CASSVAPGLESETQYF.